This TCR beta chain stems from a study of a mutant IDH1 vaccine in newly diagnosed glioma. For the study at large: Vaccine dosing followed radiotherapy by 4-6 weeks, or accompanied temozolomide cycles. Patients' prior therapy spanned radiotherapy, temozolomide, or both; most underwent both. Mean patient age was around 40 years; 62.5% were male and about 40% female.

As concerns this clone: Its target is unknown.

Specified time point: week 5, during vaccination. Doses consisted of 300 ug of mutant IDH1 20-mer peptide each, paired with topical imiquimod. New WHO grade 3 or 4 astrocytomas that were IDH1-mutant and ATRX-lost had been found in donors. Measured with immunoSEQ multiplex PCR; TCRdb has only the in-frame clones, and not every one. The sample holds around 52,000 clones, roughly 78% seen once. Looked up from germline, CDR1 is SGHRS and CDR2 is YFSETQ. CDR3 length: 14 residues. V shed 1 base, J shed 2 bases, and the junction held 2 bases outside the gene matches. J is TRBJ1-2 and V is TRBV5-1; TRBD1 matches at 7 bases. The source of this sequence is a woman aged 40 to 50 with glioma. This sample comprised PBMCs, obtained from a glioma patient whose treatment included an IDH1 peptide vaccine. CDR3 in DNA: TGCGCCAGCAGCTTGCGGGACAGAAACTATGGCTACACCTTC. Translation gives CASSLRDRNYGYTF.